This passage covers 27 T cell receptor beta chains from one sample sequenced in a study of Graves' ophthalmopathy and Graves' hyperthyroidism. The study amplified TCR beta CDR3 regions using RNA transcripts. Scientists carried out first-round RT-PCR using HTBI primers and then a second-round multiplex PCR. Each CDR3 protein is one row after TCRdb ran MiXCR on the multiplex PCR reads. The sample has over 500,000 distinct CDR3 sequences, 22% seen once. Sequenced material: peripheral blood. The receptor set was obtained from a woman in her late teens or twenties with stable Graves' hyperthyroidism. Some clones in this sample may be carry-over from other donors' samples.

This clonotype was found a few times. As DNA, the CDR3 is TGTGCCAGCAGCTACGACAGGGGTACCTACGAGCAGTACTTC. Encoded protein: CASSYDRGTYEQYF. This chain joins TRBV4-2 and TRBJ2-7; TRBD1 matches 8 bases. The V gene end was trimmed by 5 bases and the J gene end by 2 bases; junction bases not matched to a gene: 5. There are 14 residues in the CDR3. Germline CDR1 and CDR2: LGHNA and YNFKEQ.

This clonotype was picked up a small number of times. V is TRBV5-1 and J is TRBJ2-7; possibly TRBD1 or TRBD2 for D (5 bases each). Trimming pared 4 bases from V and 6 bases from J, leaving 14 bases between. Per the germline V gene, CDR1 is SGHRS and CDR2 is YFSETQ. The CDR3 runs 13 residues. CDR3 DNA: TGCGCCAGCAGCCTCCGGGACGGCGGCGAGCAGTACTTC. Translated, it gives CASSLRDGGEQYF.

As for this clonotype: Since no conserved phenylalanine or tryptophan closes the CDR3, a read error is the likely cause. This CDR3 reads CASARSVGPAEAFV. For the CDR3, the DNA is TGTGCCAGCGCCAGGTCCGTGGGGCCGGCTGAAGCTTTCGTT. This chain joins TRBV12-3 or TRBV12-4 and TRBJ1-1, with a possible D match to TRBD1 (5 bases). V lost 8 bases, J lost 6 bases, and 19 bases lay in between. This CDR3 is built from 14 residues.

This clonotype was detected many times. CDR3 region: CSARSFGTPLTGELFF. The CDR3 DNA follows: TGCAGTGCTAGATCGTTTGGGACACCACTCACCGGGGAGCTGTTTTTT. This chain joins TRBV20-1 and TRBJ2-2; TRBD1 might be the D (6 bases). Between the trimmed V and J ends, which lost 2 bases and 4 bases, there was a span of 17 bases. Germline V gene data show CDR1 as DFQATT and CDR2 as SNEGSKA (reference sequence). The CDR3 covers 16 residues.

The chain is built from TRBV25-1 and TRBJ2-7; D may be TRBD1 (5 bases). V was cut by 5 bases and J by 6 bases, with 14 bases left in between. Germline-derived CDR1 and CDR2 are MGHDK and SYGVNS. CDR3 length: 13 residues. The CDR3 region is CASSSGQVGEQYF. As DNA, the CDR3 is TGTGCCAGCAGTTCCGGACAAGTCGGCGAGCAGTACTTC.

Points on this clonotype: A much larger clonotype is one base distant, so this may be a read error. This sequence joins TRBV25-1 and TRBJ1-1; D unclear. The germline gives CDR1 MGHDK, CDR2 SYGVNS. This CDR3 contains 13 residues. The CDR3 spells CASSETQRTEACF. In DNA, the CDR3 is TGTGCCAGCAGTGAGACTCAACGCACTGAAGCTTGCTTT.

This clonotype was detected a few times. The chain uses TRBV11-3 and TRBJ2-5, with D hard to call. V was shortened by 5 bases and J by 5 bases, with 18 bases between the two germline ends. The CDR3 covers 15 residues. Germline assignment: CDR1 SGHNT and CDR2 YENEEA. The CDR3 loop reads CASSPSGSISETQYF. CDR3 in DNA: TGTGCCAGCAGCCCCTCGGGTTCCATATCTGAGACCCAGTACTTC.

This clonotype was seen more than once but under ten times. This CDR3 is CASTTPSPEKLGGSSYEQYF. Here the CDR3 DNA reads TGTGCCAGCACCACCCCCTCCCCCGAAAAACTAGGAGGTTCCTCCTACGAGCAGTACTTC. The chain recombines TRBV6-2 or TRBV6-3 with TRBJ2-7; tentatively, D is TRBD2 (5 bases). V was clipped by 7 bases and J by 0 bases, with 31 bases between them. The CDR3 sequence is 20 residues long. CDR1 is MNHEY, CDR2 SVGEGT, per germline.

This clonotype was found once. A read error may explain this, as a much larger clone is one base away. V gene TRBV29-1 combines with J gene TRBJ2-5, with D tentatively TRBD1 or TRBD2 (7 bases each). V dropped 6 bases and J dropped 4 bases, with 18 bases sitting between them. Germline loops: CDR1 SQVTM, CDR2 ANQGSEA. This CDR3 is built from 14 residues. The CDR3 is CSVTYQGEGETQYF. In DNA, the CDR3 is TGCAGCGTCACATACCAGGGGGAGGGAGAGACCCAGTACTTC.

This clonotype was seen more than once but under ten times. The chain joins TRBV4-1 to TRBJ1-5; a weak D match, TRBD1 (5 bases). This CDR3 has 18 amino acids. Germline lookup yields CDR1 MGHRA and CDR2 YSYEKL. V was pared by 0 bases and J by 5 bases, with 20 bases between. This chain's CDR3 is CASSQDPLREFGDQPQHF. CDR3 DNA sequence: TGCGCCAGCAGCCAAGATCCACTCAGGGAATTTGGGGATCAGCCCCAGCATTTT.

This clonotype has at least ten counts. V is TRBV3-1 and J is TRBJ2-7; D gene unclear. Germline values: CDR1 LGHDT, CDR2 YNNKEL (reference sequence). The V gene lost 1 base and the J gene lost 6 bases, with 13 bases spanning the gap. This CDR3 region has 14 residues. This chain's CDR3 is CASSQGGTFSEQYF. CDR3 nucleotides: TGTGCCAGCAGCCAAGGGGGAACTTTCAGCGAGCAGTACTTC.

The V gene is TRBV24-1, the J gene TRBJ1-5, with unresolved D. Germline-derived CDR1 and CDR2 are KGHDR and SFDVKD. The CDR3 loop spans 13 amino acids. Trimming took 5 bases from V and 6 from J, leaving 10 bases between them. The DNA of the CDR3 is TGTGCCACCAGTGGTGAGAGGTCTCAGCCCCAGCATTTT. Amino acids: CATSGERSQPQHF.

This clonotype was recorded many times. This chain uses TRBV24-1 with TRBJ1-2; TRBD1 aligns across 10 bases. With V trimmed by 2 bases and J by 4 bases, 9 bases remained unmatched. In germline, CDR1 is KGHDR, CDR2 SFDVKD. The CDR3 extends over 17 amino acids. DNA for the CDR3: TGTGCCACCAGTGATTCCCGTGGGACAGGGGAGATCTATGGCTACACCTTC. This codes for CATSDSRGTGEIYGYTF.

This clonotype occurred many times. The chain recombines TRBV28 with TRBJ1-5, with unresolved D. The CDR3 extends over 12 amino acids. The ends were cut back, 8 bases at V and 3 bases at J, with 8 bases in the middle. Per germline, CDR1 MDHEN and CDR2 SYDVKM. CDR3 coding DNA: TGTGCCAGCTACAGCCTCAATCAGCCCCAGCATTTT. Encoded protein: CASYSLNQPQHF.

This clonotype was detected a few times. The rearrangement links TRBV6-5 to TRBJ1-2; D is possibly TRBD1 (5 bases). Germline V CDR1 and CDR2: MNHEY, SVGAGI. With 2 bases removed from V and 6 bases from J, the gap between germline ends came to 10 bases. CDR3 length: 13 amino acids. The CDR3 DNA reads TGTGCCAGCAGTTACCTGGGAGGGGATGGCTACACCTTC. Translating gives CASSYLGGDGYTF.

The chain recombines TRBV11-2 with TRBJ1-2; D may be TRBD1 (5 bases). Germline values: CDR1 SGHAT, CDR2 FQNNGV. This CDR3 contains 16 residues. Trimming pared 0 bases from V and 2 bases from J, leaving 13 bases between. The DNA for the CDR3 is TGTGCCAGCAGCTTAGAGCGGGGCTTTGTCAACTATGGCTACACCTTC. Translated: CASSLERGFVNYGYTF.

The chain carries TRBV29-1 and TRBJ1-1; D is unresolved. Germline values: CDR1 SQVTM, CDR2 ANQGSEA. The length of the CDR3 is 14 residues. V was pared by 1 base and J by 0 bases, with 9 bases between. CDR3 DNA sequence: TGCAGCGTTGAAGGGACTTGGATGAACACTGAAGCTTTCTTT. Its translation is CSVEGTWMNTEAFF.

In regard to this clonotype: This may stem from a read error, because a much larger clone lies one nucleotide away. This CDR3 is CAWRGQGFYGYAF. CDR3 sequence (DNA): TGTGCCTGGAGGGGACAGGGATTCTATGGCTACGCCTTC. The genes are TRBV30 and TRBJ1-2; 9 positions match TRBD1. This CDR3 spans 13 amino acids. The V gene's germline CDR1 is GTSNPN and CDR2 SVGIG (reference sequence).

V usage is TRBV4-1 and J usage is TRBJ2-7; D is possibly TRBD2 (6 bases). The V end lost 0 bases, the J end lost 0 bases, and 12 bases lay between the germline ends. Germline lookup yields CDR1 MGHRA and CDR2 YSYEKL. CDR3 length: 16 amino acids. This CDR3 reads CASSQDGSGSSYEQYF. CDR3 DNA: TGCGCCAGCAGCCAAGATGGTAGCGGCAGCTCCTACGAGCAGTACTTC.

This clonotype has ten or more counts. The V call is TRBV6-1, the J call TRBJ1-1; D gene uncertain. This CDR3 has 17 amino acids. The germline V gene encodes CDR1 MNHNS and CDR2 SASEGT. The V and J ends lost 6 bases and 1 base respectively, with 21 bases between them. The CDR3 DNA sequence: TGTGCCAGCAGGGGGTCCTACTCGCAGAGCAAGAACACTGAAGCTTTCTTT. Translating it yields CASRGSYSQSKNTEAFF.

This clonotype was seen repeatedly, ten times or more. The CDR3 spells CASSLTGQGRETQYF. The CDR3 DNA follows: TGTGCCAGCAGTCTGACGGGACAGGGGAGAGAGACCCAGTACTTC. The V call is TRBV28, the J call TRBJ2-5, with TRBD1 matching 10 bases. With V trimmed by 5 bases and J by 4 bases, 7 bases remained unmatched. Per the germline V gene, CDR1 is MDHEN and CDR2 is SYDVKM. The CDR3 is 15 residues long.

This clonotype came up many times. V usage is TRBV6-5 and J usage is TRBJ2-5; D possibly corresponds to TRBD2 (6 bases). Germline assignment: CDR1 MNHEY and CDR2 SVGAGI. Trimming stripped 6 bases from V and 4 bases from J, with 12 bases between. The CDR3 is 13 residues long. CDR3 sequence (DNA): TGTGCCAGCAGATGGCGGGGCGGAGAGACCCAGTACTTC. Protein: CASRWRGGETQYF.

In its sample, this clonotype was seen many times. V and J are TRBV10-3 and TRBJ1-2, with D perhaps matching TRBD1 (5 bases). The germline V gene encodes CDR1 ENHRY and CDR2 SYGVKD. The CDR3 covers 15 residues. V was cut by 0 bases and J by 4 bases, with 12 bases left in between. CDR3 nucleotide sequence: TGTGCCATCAGTGAGTCCCCAGGGTATAGCTATGGCTACACCTTC. Its translation is CAISESPGYSYGYTF.

This clonotype was seen many times. At one end, the junction sequence differs from germline, possibly due to a read error. The chain has TRBV12-3 or TRBV12-4 and TRBJ1-2; 9 bases fit TRBD1. CDR3 length: 14 amino acids. In nucleotides, the CDR3 is TGTGCCTGCAGTTACAGGGGGCGCTTCTATGGCTACACCTTC. As protein: CACSYRGRFYGYTF.

The table lists this clonotype with many counts. V usage is TRBV7-9 and J usage is TRBJ1-1; TRBD1 matches 7 bases. Looked up from germline, CDR1 is SEHNR and CDR2 is FQNEAQ (reference sequence). The CDR3 is 14 amino acids. Trimming took 1 base from V and 5 from J; bases not matched to a gene: 4. The CDR3 region is CASSLVQGKTEAFF. The CDR3 DNA sequence: TGTGCCAGCAGCTTAGTACAGGGGAAGACTGAAGCTTTCTTT.

The chain couples TRBV6-1 to TRBJ1-2; no firm D call. Trimming cost V 2 bases and J 5 bases, with 6 bases left between them. Germline assignment: CDR1 MNHNS and CDR2 SASEGT. CDR3 length: 12 residues. In DNA form, the CDR3 reads TGTGCCAGCAGTGAATGGTCGTATGGCTACACCTTC. Protein: CASSEWSYGYTF.

This clonotype was observed a handful of times. The chain couples TRBV20-1 to TRBJ1-2, with D perhaps matching TRBD1 (5 bases). The CDR3 has 16 amino acids. V lost 3 bases, J lost 4 bases, and 21 bases lay in between. CDR1 and CDR2 from the germline V gene are DFQATT and SNEGSKA (reference sequence). The CDR3 is CSASLPVRAPLYGYTF. In DNA form, the CDR3 reads TGCAGTGCTAGCCTCCCCGTCAGGGCCCCCCTCTATGGCTACACCTTC.